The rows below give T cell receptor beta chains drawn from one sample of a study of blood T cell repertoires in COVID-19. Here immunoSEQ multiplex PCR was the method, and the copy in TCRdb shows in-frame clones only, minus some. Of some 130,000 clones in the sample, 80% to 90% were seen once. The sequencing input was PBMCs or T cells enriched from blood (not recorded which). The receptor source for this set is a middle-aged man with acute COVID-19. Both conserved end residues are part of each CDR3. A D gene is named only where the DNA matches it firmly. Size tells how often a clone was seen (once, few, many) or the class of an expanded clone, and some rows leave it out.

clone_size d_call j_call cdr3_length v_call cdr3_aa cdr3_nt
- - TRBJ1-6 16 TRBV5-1 CASSLASVAANSPLHF TGCGCCAGCAGCTTGGCCTCGGTGGCAGCGAATTCACCCCTCCACTTT
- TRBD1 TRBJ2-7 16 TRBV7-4 CASSLASGTGNYEQYF TGTGCCAGCAGCTTAGCGAGTGGGACAGGGAACTACGAGCAGTACTTC
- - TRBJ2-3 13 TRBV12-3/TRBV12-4 CASSLAEQEAQYF TGTGCCAGCAGTCTAGCAGAGCAGGAGGCGCAGTATTTT
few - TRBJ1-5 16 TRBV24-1 CATSGERFRSNQPQHF TGTGCCACCAGTGGAGAGAGATTTCGTAGCAATCAGCCCCAGCATTTT
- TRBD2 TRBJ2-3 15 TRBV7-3 CASSPRTSGGDTQYF TGTGCCAGCAGCCCACGGACTAGCGGAGGCGATACGCAGTATTTT
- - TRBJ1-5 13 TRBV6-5 CASSFWANQPQHF TGTGCCAGCAGTTTCTGGGCTAATCAGCCCCAGCATTTT
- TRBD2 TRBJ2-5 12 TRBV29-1 CSVEGGSETQYF TGCAGCGTTGAGGGGGGGAGCGAGACCCAGTACTTC
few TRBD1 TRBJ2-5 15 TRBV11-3 CASSLTGQGQETQYF TGTGCCAGCAGCTTGACCGGACAGGGGCAGGAGACCCAGTACTTC
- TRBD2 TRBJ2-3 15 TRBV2 CASTGTSGGSDTQYF TGTGCCAGCACCGGGACTAGCGGGGGATCAGATACGCAGTATTTT
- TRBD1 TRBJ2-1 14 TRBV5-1 CASSWGQGDNEQFF TGCGCCAGCAGCTGGGGACAGGGGGACAATGAGCAGTTCTTC
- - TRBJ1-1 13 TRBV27 CASSFSLNTEAFF TGTGCCAGCAGTTTTTCGTTGAACACTGAAGCTTTCTTT
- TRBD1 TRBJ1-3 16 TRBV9 CASSGPGTGVGNTIYF TGTGCCAGCAGCGGCCCCGGGACAGGGGTTGGAAACACCATATATTTT
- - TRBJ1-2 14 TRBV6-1 CASSEGYSSTGYTF TGTGCCAGCAGTGAAGGTTACAGCTCGACCGGCTACACCTTC
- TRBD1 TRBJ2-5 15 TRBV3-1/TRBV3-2 CASNPGQGARETQYF TGTGCCAGTAATCCGGGACAGGGGGCGAGGGAGACCCAGTACTTC
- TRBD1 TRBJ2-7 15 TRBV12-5 CASGTGTGSSYEQYF TGTGCTAGTGGTACCGGGACAGGGAGCTCCTACGAGCAGTACTTC
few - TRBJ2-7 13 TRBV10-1 CASSEGRLYEQYF TGCGCCAGCAGTGAAGGCAGACTCTACGAGCAGTACTTC